The 29 T cell receptor beta chains below all came from one sample that was sequenced in a study of PD-1 blockade in classical Hodgkin lymphoma. Time point indicated: cycle 4 day 1 (C4D1), after more than five weeks of nivolumab. Every patient experienced relapse after autologous stem cell transplantation, and brentuximab vedotin exposure varied. Magnetic negative selection served to purify CD4+ T cells out of PBMCs that had been thawed. Repertoires were generated with immunoSEQ multiplex PCR, while TCRdb's copy carries only in-frame clones and drops some. The sample includes 25,000 to 35,000 clones, 70% to 80% of them seen just once. Here the sequenced sample was CD4+ T cells from blood, taken before the fourth cycle of nivolumab. All receptors derive from a human donor with classical Hodgkin lymphoma.

V is TRBV18 and J is TRBJ2-3; D not resolved. Trimming took 3 bases from V and 6 from J, leaving 4 bases between them. CDR3 size: 11 residues. The germline gives CDR1 KGHSH, CDR2 LQKENI. CDR3 sequence reads: CASSPVDTQYF. For the CDR3, the DNA is TGTGCCAGCTCACCCGTGGATACGCAGTATTTT.

This clone was picked up one time. The CDR3 protein is CAISWTAANTGELFF. CDR3 in DNA: TGTGCCATCAGTTGGACAGCCGCGAACACCGGGGAGCTGTTTTTT. The chain couples TRBV10-3 to TRBJ2-2; a weak D match, TRBD1 (6 bases). The germline V gene has CDR1 ENHRY and CDR2 SYGVKD. CDR3 length equals 15 residues. V gave up 5 bases and J gave up 0 bases, with 10 bases separating them.

The chain joins TRBV4-2 to TRBJ2-1; the match to TRBD2 covers 9 bases. The CDR3 sequence is 15 residues long. J gave up 6 bases and V 3 bases, and 6 bases lay outside the gene matches. Looked up from germline, CDR1 is LGHNA and CDR2 is YNFKEQ. CDR3 amino acids: CASSQSSGIRNEQFF. Here the CDR3 DNA reads TGTGCCAGCAGCCAGTCTAGCGGGATACGCAATGAGCAGTTCTTC.

The V call is TRBV7-9, the J call TRBJ1-1; 7 bases fit TRBD1. V was pared by 2 bases and J by 0 bases, with 6 bases of the junction left unmatched. This CDR3 has 16 residues. Germline CDR1 SEHNR, CDR2 FQNEAQ (reference sequence). CDR3 DNA sequence: TGTGCCAGCAGCTTACCCCAGGGGGGCATGAACACTGAAGCTTTCTTT. Protein sequence: CASSLPQGGMNTEAFF.

The chain uses TRBV19 and TRBJ2-2; no clear D gene. The V and J ends lost 8 bases and 5 bases respectively, with 9 bases between them. The CDR3 totals 12 residues. Germline V gene sequence: CDR1 LNHDA, CDR2 SQIVND (reference sequence). The CDR3 spells CASSPRTGELFF. Here the CDR3 DNA reads TGTGCCAGTTCACCTCGGACCGGGGAGCTGTTTTTT.

This rearrangement joins TRBV9 to TRBJ1-4; D might be TRBD1 (5 bases). Germline CDR1 is SGDLS and CDR2 is YYNGEE. CDR3 size: 14 residues. V was pared by 4 bases and J by 5 bases, with 12 bases between. CDR3 DNA: TGTGCCAGCAGCCCCGGGACCGCGAATGAAAAACTGTTTTTT. Its translation: CASSPGTANEKLFF.

The chain recombines TRBV5-6 with TRBJ1-3; 10 positions match TRBD1. Trimming cost V 4 bases and J 3 bases; bases outside gene matches: 7. CDR3 length: 16 residues. The germline V gene encodes CDR1 SGHDT and CDR2 YYEEEE. In DNA form, the CDR3 reads TGTGCCAGCAGCCCTAGGGACAGGGGATATGGAAACACCATATATTTT. Translated: CASSPRDRGYGNTIYF.

This chain links TRBV5-4 with TRBJ2-3, with TRBD2 as a possible D gene (5 bases). CDR1 SGHNT and CDR2 YYREEE come from the germline V gene (reference sequence). This CDR3 has 14 residues. Trimming pared 4 bases from V and 0 bases from J, leaving 9 bases between. CDR3 nucleotide sequence: TGTGCCAGCAGCAGCAGGAGGAGCACAGATACGCAGTATTTT. Protein: CASSSRRSTDTQYF.

The chain has TRBV18 and TRBJ1-1, with 8 bases identical to TRBD1. The CDR3 length is 16 residues. V was clipped by 2 bases and J by 5 bases; unmatched bases: 10. The germline V gene has CDR1 KGHSH and CDR2 LQKENI. Here the CDR3 reads CASSPGQGRGKTEAFF. The CDR3 DNA follows: TGTGCCAGCTCACCAGGACAGGGTAGAGGAAAGACTGAAGCTTTCTTT. Supplemented by reference TRBV18 and TRBJ1-1, the full variable domain reads NAGVMQNPRHLVRRRGQEARLRCSPMKGHSHVYWYRQLPEEGLKFMVYLQKENIIDESGMPKERFSAEFPKEGPSILRIQQVVRGDSAAYFCASSPGQGRGKTEAFFGQGTRLTVV.

This clone was counted once. The chain couples TRBV30 to TRBJ1-5, with D perhaps TRBD1 (5 bases). CDR1 is GTSNPN, CDR2 SVGIG, per germline (reference sequence). Trimming stripped 3 bases from V and 6 bases from J, with 12 bases between. The CDR3 is 13 residues long. DNA for the CDR3: TGTGCCTGGAGCATTACAGGAGGTCAGCCCCAGCATTTT. Amino acids: CAWSITGGQPQHF.

This clone has more than one count but fewer than ten. The V call is TRBV5-1, the J call TRBJ2-1; TRBD1 or TRBD2 may be the D gene (5 bases each). CDR1 and CDR2 from the germline V gene are SGHRS and YFSETQ. V was shortened by 4 bases and J by 7 bases, with 15 bases between the two germline ends. This CDR3 is 14 amino acids long. The CDR3 coding sequence is TGCGCCAGCAGCCTTGGGACGGACGAAAATGAGCAGTTCTTC. Translating gives CASSLGTDENEQFF.

This chain links TRBV10-3 with TRBJ2-3; 9 bases match TRBD1. This CDR3 spans 17 amino acids. Germline lookup yields CDR1 ENHRY and CDR2 SYGVKD. J gave up 3 bases and V 6 bases, and 13 bases lay outside the gene matches. CDR3 in amino acids: CAIRKDRGGEVTDTQYF. In nucleotides, the CDR3 is TGTGCCATCAGGAAGGACAGGGGTGGGGAAGTTACAGATACGCAGTATTTT.

The chain couples TRBV25-1 to TRBJ2-7, with 10 bases lining up with TRBD1. This CDR3 contains 15 residues. Germline V lookup: CDR1 MGHDK, CDR2 SYGVNS. V was clipped by 3 bases and J by 1 base; unmatched bases: 3. CDR3 region: CASSDWGQGSYEQYF. The CDR3 region has the DNA TGTGCCAGCAGTGATTGGGGACAGGGGTCCTACGAGCAGTACTTC.

The J gene is TRBJ1-1, the V gene TRBV10-3; tentatively, D is TRBD1 (6 bases). Trimming stripped 10 bases from V and 5 bases from J, with 14 bases between. This CDR3 spans 12 amino acids. In germline, CDR1 is ENHRY, CDR2 SYGVKD. CDR3: CATTGMVTEAFF. The CDR3 nucleotides are TGTGCCACCACAGGGATGGTAACTGAAGCTTTCTTT.

V and J are TRBV6-5 and TRBJ2-1, with 10 bases aligning to TRBD1. V was clipped by 1 base and J by 5 bases; unmatched bases: 2. The CDR3 runs to 15 residues. Germline V lookup: CDR1 MNHEY, CDR2 SVGAGI. This chain's CDR3 is CASSYWTGGNNEQFF. Here the CDR3 DNA reads TGTGCCAGCAGTTACTGGACAGGGGGTAACAATGAGCAGTTCTTC.

This clone has just a few counts. This chain connects TRBV7-3 to TRBJ2-1; no firm D call. CDR3 size: 15 residues. Germline V lookup: CDR1 SGHTA, CDR2 FQGTGA. The germline V and J ends were trimmed by 5 bases and 9 bases, with 20 bases remaining between them. CDR3 nucleotides: TGTGCCAGCAGCCCCACAAGGTCGGGTGTGGGTGAGCAGTTCTTC. Translating gives CASSPTRSGVGEQFF. The full variable domain, with the rest looked up from reference TRBV7-3 and TRBJ2-1, is GAGVSQTPSNKVTEKGKYVELRCDPISGHTALYWYRQSLGQGPEFLIYFQGTGAADDSGLPNDRFFAVRPEGSVSTLKIQRTERGDSAVYLCASSPTRSGVGEQFFGPGTRLTVL.

V is TRBV7-8 and J is TRBJ1-5, with TRBD1 identical over 8 bases. This CDR3 region has 18 residues. With V trimmed by 5 bases and J by 2 bases, 14 bases remained unmatched. The germline gives CDR1 SGHVS, CDR2 FQNEAQ. CDR3 coding DNA: TGTGCCAGCAGCCCCGGCCCCGCGACAGGGGAAGGCAATCAGCCCCAGCATTTT. Protein: CASSPGPATGEGNQPQHF.

The chain has TRBV27 and TRBJ2-6; D might be TRBD2 (5 bases). The CDR3 is made up of 20 amino acids. The germline CDR1 and CDR2 sequences are MNHEY and SMNVEV (reference sequence). V was pared by 8 bases and J by 5 bases, with 31 bases between. CDR3 nucleotides: TGTGCCAGCGCTAAACCCGGCAGGACCCCTTCCACTAGGAGGGCCAACGTCCTGACTTTC. It codes for CASAKPGRTPSTRRANVLTF. Complete variable domain (other parts from reference TRBV27 and TRBJ2-6): EAQVTQNPRYLITVTGKKLTVTCSQNMNHEYMSWYRQDPGLGLRQIYYSMNVEVTDKGDVPEGYKVSRKEKRNFPLILESPSPNQTSLYFCASAKPGRTPSTRRANVLTFGAGSRLTVL.

This chain uses TRBV28 with TRBJ2-7, with 9 bases identical to TRBD1. Germline lookup yields CDR1 MDHEN and CDR2 SYDVKM. With 7 bases clipped from V and 4 bases from J, the junction kept 11 bases outside the gene matches. The CDR3 extends over 15 amino acids. CDR3: CASNTRGTGLYEQYF. The CDR3 DNA sequence: TGTGCCAGCAATACTCGGGGGACAGGGTTATACGAGCAGTACTTC.

The chain combines TRBV7-9 with TRBJ2-7; tentative D call: TRBD1 (5 bases). CDR3 size: 14 residues. V was clipped by 3 bases and J by 2 bases, with 11 bases between them. The germline CDR1 and CDR2 sequences are SEHNR and FQNEAQ (reference sequence). CDR3 DNA: TGTGCCAGCAGCTTGAACAGGCCCGCCTACGAGCAGTACTTC. It yields the protein CASSLNRPAYEQYF.

The chain recombines TRBV2 with TRBJ2-3; no definite D call. CDR1 and CDR2 (germline): SNHLY, FYNNEI. V was trimmed by 2 bases and J by 6 bases, leaving 12 bases between them. CDR3 length: 14 residues. The CDR3 spells CASSELVASDTQYF. CDR3 coding DNA: TGTGCCAGCAGTGAACTAGTCGCCTCCGATACGCAGTATTTT.

The chain links TRBV6-5 to TRBJ2-3; 8 nucleotides match TRBD2. CDR1 and CDR2 from the germline V gene are MNHEY and SVGAGI. V shed 6 bases and J 2 bases; nucleotides not matched to a gene: 7. The CDR3 extends over 15 amino acids. In DNA form, the CDR3 reads TGTGCCAGCAGCCCCCGGGAGGGCTTCACAGATACGCAGTATTTT. Translation gives CASSPREGFTDTQYF.

The rearrangement joins TRBV7-9 to TRBJ2-1; tentative D call: TRBD2 (6 bases). V shed 1 base and J shed 6 bases, with 10 bases lying between them. Germline CDR1 is SEHNR and CDR2 is FQNEAQ (reference sequence). CDR3 length equals 14 residues. CDR3 protein: CASSLVAGGNEQFF. CDR3 bases: TGTGCCAGCAGCTTAGTAGCCGGGGGCAATGAGCAGTTCTTC.

V is TRBV18 and J is TRBJ2-1; D call uncertain. The CDR3 runs to 15 residues. The germline V gene encodes CDR1 KGHSH and CDR2 LQKENI. Trimming removed 0 bases at V and 2 bases at J, with 8 bases between. The CDR3 coding sequence is TGTGCCAGCTCACCACCGACGAATACCTACAATGAGCAGTTCTTC. Translation: CASSPPTNTYNEQFF.

The chain recombines TRBV10-3 with TRBJ2-1, with 7 bases fitting TRBD2. The CDR3 loop spans 15 amino acids. In germline, CDR1 is ENHRY, CDR2 SYGVKD. V lost 10 bases, J lost 4 bases, and 13 bases stayed unmatched. In DNA, the CDR3 is TGTGCCACCGCACCTCGATATAGCGGGTACAATGAGCAGTTCTTC. Encoded protein: CATAPRYSGYNEQFF.

The chain uses TRBV6-6 and TRBJ2-7, with D hard to call. CDR1 and CDR2 (germline): MNHNY, SVGAGI (reference sequence). This CDR3 comprises 15 residues. V lost 7 bases and J 5 bases, leaving 21 bases between the germline ends. CDR3: CASTPRAGSGNEQYF. CDR3 DNA sequence: TGTGCCAGCACCCCCCGCGCAGGATCGGGTAACGAGCAGTACTTC.

The chain couples TRBV4-1 to TRBJ1-4; tentative D call: TRBD1 (6 bases). The CDR3 consists of 20 residues. CDR1 and CDR2 from the germline V gene are MGHRA and YSYEKL. V was shortened by 3 bases and J by 6 bases, with 29 bases between the two germline ends. The CDR3 region has the DNA TGCGCCAGCAGCCAGGATCGGGCCGGGGTTCTTAAGGGGGGAGATGAAAAACTGTTTTTT. Protein sequence: CASSQDRAGVLKGGDEKLFF.

The rearrangement links TRBV6-5 to TRBJ1-2; TRBD1 matches at 8 bases. The CDR3 extends over 13 amino acids. Germline V lookup: CDR1 MNHEY, CDR2 SVGAGI. The V gene end was trimmed by 5 bases and the J gene end by 5 bases; junction bases not matched to a gene: 4. The chain's CDR3 is CASSGQGGYGYTF. CDR3 DNA sequence: TGTGCCAGCAGTGGACAGGGAGGATATGGCTACACCTTC.

The J gene is TRBJ2-5, the V gene TRBV10-3, with D perhaps given as TRBD1 or TRBD2 (6 bases each). V dropped 5 bases and J dropped 2 bases, with 12 bases sitting between them. This CDR3 contains 14 residues. Germline lookup yields CDR1 ENHRY and CDR2 SYGVKD. The CDR3 loop is CAISQQGGQETQYF. The CDR3 nucleotides are TGTGCCATCAGTCAACAGGGAGGACAAGAGACCCAGTACTTC.